The next 21 T cell receptor beta chains were all read from a single sample in a study of blood T cell repertoires in COVID-19. Assay used: immunoSEQ multiplex PCR; TCRdb lists only in-frame clones, some missing. The sample has 250,000 to 400,000 clones, 88% seen once. Sequencing was done on a sample of peripheral blood. The receptors derive from a woman aged 30 to 39 with COVID-19, enrolled during active disease.

This chain connects TRBV7-2 to TRBJ2-7, with D perhaps TRBD1 (5 bases). Trimming took off 1 base at V and 7 bases at J, with 11 bases between the two ends. The CDR3 length is 13 residues. The germline gives CDR1 SGHTA, CDR2 FQGNSA. The CDR3 is CASSLGGRSEQYF. The DNA for the CDR3 is TGTGCCAGCAGCTTAGGGGGCAGATCGGAGCAGTACTTC.

The V and J genes are TRBV5-4 and TRBJ1-1, with D perhaps matching TRBD1 (5 bases). The CDR3 spans 15 residues. The germline gives CDR1 SGHNT, CDR2 YYREEE (reference sequence). Between the trimmed V and J ends, which lost 4 bases and 1 base, there was a span of 14 bases. CDR3 nucleotide sequence: TGTGCCAGCAGCGCAGGGACTCTCGGGAACACTGAAGCTTTCTTT. Its protein is CASSAGTLGNTEAFF.

The chain carries TRBV5-1 and TRBJ1-1; D gene ambiguous. This CDR3 has 12 amino acids. Germline lookup yields CDR1 SGHRS and CDR2 YFSETQ. The ends were cut back, 3 bases at V and 2 bases at J, with 5 bases in the middle. The CDR3 sequence: CASSYSNTEAFF. The CDR3 DNA sequence: TGCGCCAGCAGCTACAGCAACACTGAAGCTTTCTTT.

The V call is TRBV5-4, the J call TRBJ2-2, with 8 bases aligning to TRBD2. The CDR3 spans 15 residues. V trimming: 7 bases; J trimming: 3 bases; junction bases outside the gene matches: 8. CDR1 and CDR2 (germline): SGHNT, YYREEE (reference sequence). CDR3 nucleotide sequence: TGTGCCAGCTCGCGGGCGGGGGGCCACACCGGGGAGCTGTTTTTT. Translated: CASSRAGGHTGELFF.

This chain uses TRBV7-2 with TRBJ2-1; 8 nucleotides line up with TRBD2. Germline values: CDR1 SGHTA, CDR2 FQGNSA. This CDR3 is 15 amino acids long. J gave up 8 bases and V 2 bases, and 8 bases lay outside the gene matches. The CDR3 spells CASSLPGLAPHEQFF. The CDR3, as DNA: TGTGCCAGCAGCTTACCTGGACTAGCTCCCCATGAGCAGTTCTTC.

The chain employs TRBV6-5 and TRBJ2-7; possible D gene TRBD1, 6 bases. CDR1 and CDR2 from the germline V gene are MNHEY and SVGAGI. Trimming removed 6 bases at V and 3 bases at J, with 18 bases between. This CDR3 spans 15 amino acids. In nucleotides, the CDR3 is TGTGCCAGCAGCCCAACAGGGTCCAGTCACTACGAGCAGTACGTC. Translation gives CASSPTGSSHYEQYV.

As concerns this clone: Other nucleotide sequences in the sample specify the same CDR3. The chain uses TRBV7-9 and TRBJ1-2; 7 bases line up with TRBD1. V gave up 5 bases and J gave up 3 bases; unmatched junction bases: 6. Germline V CDR1 and CDR2: SEHNR, FQNEAQ (reference sequence). CDR3 length equals 14 residues. CDR3 amino acids: CASSPNRGDYGYTF. DNA for the CDR3: TGTGCCAGCAGCCCAAACAGGGGAGACTATGGCTACACCTTC.

CDR3 residues: CASSRRLVGYNEQFF. The DNA for the CDR3 is TGTGCCAGCAGCCGCCGACTAGTGGGCTACAATGAGCAGTTCTTC. J is TRBJ2-1 and V is TRBV3-1 (or the pseudogene TRBV3-2), with D possibly matching TRBD2 (6 bases). The CDR3 contains 15 residues. CDR1 is LGHDT and CDR2 is YNNKEL in the germline V gene (reference sequence). Trimming removed 4 bases from V and 3 bases from J, with 13 bases in between.

This chain uses TRBV11-2 with TRBJ2-7; perhaps TRBD1 as D (6 bases). The V gene's germline CDR1 is SGHAT and CDR2 FQNNGV. The CDR3 is 13 residues long. V lost 5 bases to trimming and J lost 3 bases, with 11 bases between them. The CDR3 nucleotides are TGTGCCAGCAGCCGTACGACAGGCTACGAGCAGTACTTC. Translating gives CASSRTTGYEQYF.

This chain connects TRBV25-1 to TRBJ1-1; a possible D gene is TRBD1 (5 bases). Germline V lookup: CDR1 MGHDK, CDR2 SYGVNS. The CDR3 is made up of 15 amino acids. The V end lost 2 bases, the J end lost 2 bases, and 12 bases lay between the germline ends. CDR3 nucleotides: TGTGCCAGCAGTGAACATGGGGGGGGAAACACTGAAGCTTTCTTT. As protein: CASSEHGGGNTEAFF.

The CDR3 sequence is CASSYGWRGGEQFF. The CDR3 DNA follows: TGTGCCAGCAGTTACGGGTGGAGGGGCGGTGAGCAGTTCTTC. This chain links TRBV6-2 or TRBV6-3 with TRBJ2-1, with D tentatively TRBD2 (6 bases). Trimming removed 2 bases at V and 9 bases at J, with 14 bases between. Germline values: CDR1 MNHEY, CDR2 SVGEGT. This CDR3 region has 14 residues.

The V call is TRBV27, the J call TRBJ2-5; TRBD1 aligns across 8 bases. V shed 4 bases, J shed 5 bases, and the junction held 6 bases outside the gene matches. This CDR3 region has 14 residues. CDR1 and CDR2 from the germline V gene are MNHEY and SMNVEV (reference sequence). The CDR3 DNA sequence: TGTGCCAGCAGTTACTCAGACAGGGGTGAGACCCAGTACTTC. Residues: CASSYSDRGETQYF.

V gene TRBV28 combines with J gene TRBJ1-5; D is possibly TRBD1 (6 bases). The CDR3 sequence is 14 residues long. CDR1 and CDR2 (germline): MDHEN, SYDVKM. Trimming took 6 bases from V and 5 from J, leaving 14 bases between them. The DNA of the CDR3 is TGTGCCAGCAGCAACCTGGACAGTTATCAGCCCCAGCATTTT. Amino acids: CASSNLDSYQPQHF.

V gene TRBV5-6 combines with J gene TRBJ1-2; a weak D match, TRBD1 (6 bases). V was shortened by 1 base and J by 4 bases, with 11 bases between the two germline ends. Germline V gene data show CDR1 as SGHDT and CDR2 as YYEEEE. There are 14 residues in the CDR3. CDR3 sequence: CASSLRGAAYGYTF. CDR3 bases: TGTGCCAGCAGCTTGCGGGGGGCGGCCTATGGCTACACCTTC. The full variable domain, its missing parts supplied by reference TRBV5-6 and TRBJ1-2, is DAGVTQSPTHLIKTRGQQVTLRCSPKSGHDTVSWYQQALGQGPQFIFQYYEEEERQRGNFPDRFSGHQFPNYSSELNVNALLLGDSALYLCASSLRGAAYGYTFGSGTRLTVV.

The chain has TRBV5-1 and TRBJ2-7, with TRBD2 matching 7 bases. CDR1 and CDR2 from the germline V gene are SGHRS and YFSETQ. The CDR3 spans 14 residues. The J segment lost 5 bases and the V segment lost 0 bases, leaving 5 bases of the junction unmatched. CDR3 sequence reads: CASSLDGLEDEQYF. In nucleotides, the CDR3 is TGCGCCAGCAGCTTGGATGGACTAGAGGACGAGCAGTACTTC. Together with reference TRBV5-1 and TRBJ2-7, the CDR3 gives the full variable domain: KAGVTQTPRYLIKTRGQQVTLSCSPISGHRSVSWYQQTPGQGLQFLFEYFSETQRNKGNFPGRFSGRQFSNSRSEMNVSTLELGDSALYLCASSLDGLEDEQYFGPGTRLTVT.

The gene calls are TRBV7-9 and TRBJ1-3; no clear D gene. CDR3 size: 15 residues. Germline CDR1 reads SEHNR; CDR2 reads FQNEAQ (reference sequence). V was shortened by 0 bases and J by 0 bases, with 6 bases between the two germline ends. CDR3 sequence reads: CASSLALYSGNTIYF. CDR3 sequence (DNA): TGTGCCAGCAGCTTAGCGCTCTACTCTGGAAACACCATATATTTT. Complete variable domain (other parts from reference TRBV7-9 and TRBJ1-3): DTGVSQNPRHKITKRGQNVTFRCDPISEHNRLYWYRQTLGQGPEFLTYFQNEAQLEKSRLLSDRFSAERPKGSFSTLEIQRTEQGDSAMYLCASSLALYSGNTIYFGEGSWLTVV.

The V gene is TRBV13, the J gene TRBJ1-3; D remains ambiguous. Germline values: CDR1 PRHDT, CDR2 FYEKMQ (reference sequence). Between the trimmed V and J ends, which lost 4 bases and 7 bases, there was a span of 11 bases. This CDR3 is built from 13 residues. The chain's CDR3 is CASSSLRGNTIYF. The CDR3 DNA sequence: TGTGCCAGCAGCTCCCTTCGAGGGAACACCATATATTTT.

The chain employs TRBV19 and TRBJ1-5; no clear D. Germline CDR1 LNHDA, CDR2 SQIVND (reference sequence). With 3 bases removed from V and 0 bases from J, the gap between germline ends came to 15 bases. The CDR3 extends over 17 amino acids. For the CDR3, the DNA is TGTGCCAGTAGTATCGGCAGGCTTCCCTATAGCAATCAGCCCCAGCATTTT. This translates into CASSIGRLPYSNQPQHF.

CDR3 nucleotides: TGTGCCAGCAGCCCCTGGGGGGAACAAAACATTCAGTACTTC. It translates to CASSPWGEQNIQYF. This chain uses TRBV6-5 with TRBJ2-4, with D possibly TRBD2 on 6 matching bases. The CDR3 extends over 14 amino acids. Looked up from germline, CDR1 is MNHEY and CDR2 is SVGAGI. The V end was cut by 6 bases, the J end by 5 bases, with 14 bases between.

The CDR3 protein is CASVKRGTGTYEQYF. The CDR3 bases are TGTGCCAGCGTTAAAAGGGGGACAGGGACCTACGAGCAGTACTTC. This chain links TRBV4-2 with TRBJ2-7; 9 nucleotides match TRBD1. The CDR3 covers 15 residues. Germline V gene lookup returns CDR1 LGHNA and CDR2 YNFKEQ. With 8 bases clipped from V and 2 bases from J, the junction kept 10 bases outside the gene matches.

V gene TRBV6-6 combines with J gene TRBJ2-6, with a possible D match to TRBD1 (6 bases). V lost 5 bases, J lost 2 bases, and 10 bases lay in between. CDR3 size: 15 residues. Germline V gene data show CDR1 as MNHNY and CDR2 as SVGAGI (reference sequence). The CDR3 nucleotides are TGTGCCAGCAGTCCTACAGGGACTGGGGCCAACGTCCTGACTTTC. It yields the protein CASSPTGTGANVLTF.